The following is a T cell receptor (beta chain) sequence with its context. No base-level quality is on record; no much larger clone is a single base apart. PBMC were thawed, rested overnight, stained with a GMM-loaded CD1B tetramer, a Live/Dead dye and anti-CD3, and then sorted on a FACS Aria II. C32 glucose monomycolate purified from Rhodococcus equi was loaded onto CD1B tetramers. Before cryopreservation, the PBMC used for tetramer sorting had been depleted of CD14-expressing monocytes as part of a separate study. From each donor, some 100,000 tetramer-negative cells were sorted and were analyzed alongside the tetramer-positive cells. Antigen-specific T cells were sorted from a handful of healthy South African adults using GMM-loaded CD1B tetramers. The record originates from a study of T cells in tuberculosis (dated by TCRdb to the late 2010s). In the study overall: In the study, CD1B tetramers and high-throughput TCR immunosequencing were combined to characterize T cells specific for the mycobacterial lipid antigen glucose monomycolate (GMM).

Results the study describes overall, beyond this receptor: T cells that bind the CD1B-GMM tetramer with low affinity may not have been captured by the stringent sort gate.

Because TCR-alpha and TCR-beta chains were sequenced unpaired, no information on chain pairing was available. The immunoSEQ multiplex PCR assay was used to generate TCR libraries, with TCR-beta and/or TCR-alpha/delta assays applied to each sample. The amplified TCR libraries were sequenced on the Illumina high-throughput platform. The study's processing was this. Clustering and dimensionality reduction relied on pairwise TCRdist distances among GMM-specific receptors from T cells that were either sorted ex vivo or expanded in vitro. Sequence motifs defined by gene usage and CDR3 content were tested for enrichment in tetramer-positive versus tetramer-negative populations. Not all clones reach the TCRdb copy of this immuneACCESS table, which keeps in-frame sequences only. Checked studies attribute under half of the gap to unresolved V genes and leave the rest unexplained. V, J and clone size derive from that table, while D and trimming were established from the DNA sequence. This sample gives 60,000 or so clones in total; 80% to 85% of them show up just once. The top ten constitute roughly 13% of the sample.

This sequence was found in an adult woman with latent tuberculosis. Sequenced: CD1b-GMM tetramer-negative cells sorted from PBMCs. The meaning of the sample's cell subset or site label: T cells not binding CD1B-GMM tetramer, sorted from same donor.

The sequence in DNA is TGTGCCAGCAGGCCAGGGGGTTCAAACACTGAAGCTTTCTTT. This gives the protein CASRPGGSNTEAFF. Recombination linked TRBV5-4 to TRBJ1-1, with 7 middle bases fitting TRBD1. Counted from cysteine to phenylalanine, this CDR3 has 14 amino acids. The CDR3 DNA has 42 bases and is translated from base 1. Per the germline V gene (reference sequence), SGHNT is the CDR1 and YYREEE is the CDR2. For this chain, trimming is 5 bases at the V end and 2 bases at the J end, and the number of junction bases without a gene match is 6. Full variable domain (CDR3 extended with the reference TRBV5-4 and TRBJ1-1 proteins): ETGVTQSPTHLIKTRGQQVTLRCSSQSGHNTVSWYQQALGQGPQFIFQYYREEENGRGNFPPRFSGLQFPNYSSELNVNALELDDSALYLCASRPGGSNTEAFFGQGTRLTVV.